A selection of T cell receptor beta chains follows, all from one sample in a study of control samples from healthy donors and cancer patients. Assay used: immunoSEQ multiplex PCR; TCRdb lists only in-frame clones, some missing. The data show roughly 20,000 clones, approximately 78% seen once. Specimen: PBMCs. The receptors come from an elderly man with head and neck cancer. Each CDR3 is given with its conserved first and last residue. The order of the fields is V gene, CDR3 protein.

TRBV2 CASRSEGYGYTF
TRBV19 CASSTAGVLAKNIQYF
TRBV4-1 CASSQERRIRTEAFF
TRBV21-1 CASSIDRDINYF
TRBV27 CASKAVDTGDTQYF
TRBV2 CASSMTHEQFF
TRBV9 CASSVASPGQGRYEQYF
TRBV19 CASSRDPSYEQYF
TRBV6-6 CASRTTGMNTGELFF
TRBV7-2 CASSVQGQGNQPQHF
TRBV5-6 CASSLYPGQVAYEQYF
TRBV11-2 CASSPLRVGETQYF
TRBV14 CASSQGRTQVRRYF
TRBV7-9 CAGALARQGRGGYTF
TRBV7-6 CASSPGDRGFYEQYF
TRBV5-6 CASSLDPPGGLSYEQYF
TRBV30 CAWSVWGGGSQETQYF
TRBV30 CAWGLARNEQYF
TRBV28 CASSPSLGYEQYF
TRBV9 CASSYIRDILFNEQFF
TRBV2 CASRKDSPISPLHF
TRBV19 CASSTIISGANVLTF
TRBV27 CASRSRQAPTGEQYF
TRBV10-1 CASSESGTGYEQYF
TRBV7-8 CASSLVGSGPYEQYF
TRBV19 CASSTRVPLGGGYTF
TRBV7-6 CASSLVGNLGYEQYF
TRBV7-3 CASSLFGRDGELFF
TRBV19 CAVGMRQSSGNTIYF
TRBV7-3 CASSFGQGGYTF
TRBV4-2 CASSQGGGPRGGANVLTF
TRBV2 CASSEVEGAGEQYF
TRBV5-1 CASSLEVGAGVWSPLHF
TRBV18 CASSPGQAGNTIYF
TRBV10-3 CAIRAQNYEQYF
TRBV7-2 CASSFVGGSDTEAFF
TRBV7-9 CASSRTGMGEQYF
TRBV18 CASSQGQSNTEAFF
TRBV6-5 CASSTGQYNEQFF
TRBV27 CASSLNSYNEQFF
TRBV2 CASSGYAWGDLGDTQYF
TRBV5-1 CASSLGDRGLTDTQYF
TRBV27 CASSPGLGYEQYF
TRBV27 CASGKRTSGRARYNEQFF
TRBV28 CASSFGDTQYF
TRBV12-3/TRBV12-4 CASTPRGDTQYF
TRBV7-8 CASSFGGANSGNTIYF
TRBV7-9 CASSLGSSYGYTF
TRBV24-1 CATSDYAGGRETQYF
TRBV19 CASSIDRESGNTIYF
TRBV10-2 CASSESASGSSYNEQFF
TRBV12-3/TRBV12-4 CASSFNSNSPLHF
TRBV18 CASSPVGVVGTDTQYF
TRBV7-8 CASSPGQSSNQPQHF